These 26 T cell receptor beta chains were all obtained from the same sample, sequenced in a study of T cell changes during pregnancy in multiple sclerosis. The assay was immunoSEQ multiplex PCR, and TCRdb's table has in-frame clones only and misses some. Among roughly 23,000 clones listed, 91% were seen once. The material sequenced was CD4+ T cells from peripheral blood mononuclear cells, taken in the third trimester of pregnancy. The receptor set was obtained from a female donor in good health, enrolled as a control in a pregnancy study.

J is TRBJ2-5 and V is TRBV10-1, with a tentative D call TRBD1 (5 bases). In germline, CDR1 is WNHNN, CDR2 SYGVQD (reference sequence). The V end lost 5 bases, the J end lost 1 base, and 5 bases lay between the germline ends. The CDR3 has 12 amino acids. CDR3 in DNA: TGCGCCAGCAGTCAGGGCCAAGAGACCCAGTACTTC. Translated: CASSQGQETQYF.

This rearrangement joins TRBV19 to TRBJ1-2; 9 bases are a match to TRBD1. The V gene's germline CDR1 is LNHDA and CDR2 SQIVND (reference sequence). Trimming removed 6 bases from V and 5 bases from J; junction bases left unmatched: 7. The CDR3 sequence is 14 residues long. The DNA of the CDR3 is TGTGCCAGTAGGGGGGGGACAGGGCCATATGGCTACACCTTC. This codes for CASRGGTGPYGYTF.

The chain combines TRBV27 with TRBJ2-7; D gene unclear. In germline, CDR1 is MNHEY, CDR2 SMNVEV (reference sequence). Trimming took 4 bases from V and 3 from J, leaving 4 bases between them. This CDR3 region has 11 residues. The CDR3 DNA follows: TGTGCCAGCAGTTCTCTCTACGAGCAGTACTTC. Translating it yields CASSSLYEQYF.

V usage is TRBV6-5 and J usage is TRBJ2-7, with 8 bases lining up with TRBD1. The CDR3 is 13 residues long. Germline assignment: CDR1 MNHEY and CDR2 SVGAGI. The trim removed 7 bases at V and 4 bases at J, leaving 6 bases unmatched. This CDR3 is CASKSGTGYEQYF. CDR3 bases: TGTGCCAGCAAATCCGGGACAGGTTACGAGCAGTACTTC.

This clone has only one observation. The chain uses TRBV5-6 and TRBJ2-1, with D perhaps TRBD2 (5 bases). The CDR3 loop spans 12 amino acids. The V gene lost 4 bases and the J gene lost 5 bases, with 7 bases spanning the gap. Per germline, CDR1 SGHDT and CDR2 YYEEEE. The CDR3 DNA follows: TGTGCCAGCAGCATGACTAACAATGAGCAGTTCTTC. Protein product: CASSMTNNEQFF. Drawing the rest from reference TRBV5-6 and TRBJ2-1, the complete variable domain is DAGVTQSPTHLIKTRGQQVTLRCSPKSGHDTVSWYQQALGQGPQFIFQYYEEEERQRGNFPDRFSGHQFPNYSSELNVNALLLGDSALYLCASSMTNNEQFFGPGTRLTVL.

The chain employs TRBV4-3 and TRBJ2-1, with a possible D match to TRBD2 (6 bases). CDR1 and CDR2 (germline): LGHNA, YSLEER. Trimming left V 0 bases short and J 5 bases short, with 11 bases between. The CDR3 length is 15 residues. Written as DNA, the CDR3 is TGCGCCAGCAGCCAAGAGGGGCGGGGTCACAATGAGCAGTTCTTC. It translates to CASSQEGRGHNEQFF.

This chain uses TRBV11-2 with TRBJ2-1, with 11 bases identical to TRBD2. This CDR3 region has 15 residues. Germline-derived CDR1 and CDR2 are SGHAT and FQNNGV. V lost 5 bases and J lost 7; bases outside the gene matches: 7. The CDR3 DNA follows: TGTGCCAGCAGCGTTAGCGGGGGGGCTCTGAATGAGCAGTTCTTC. This codes for CASSVSGGALNEQFF.

The gene calls are TRBV7-2 and TRBJ2-3, with 9 positions matching TRBD2. Germline CDR1 reads SGHTA; CDR2 reads FQGNSA. This CDR3 spans 16 amino acids. The ends lost 1 base at V and 4 bases at J; junction bases unmatched: 6. DNA of the CDR3: TGTGCCAGCAGCTTAGGCGGGAGGGGGGGGGCAGATACGCAGTATTTT. This gives the protein CASSLGGRGGADTQYF. Drawing the rest from reference TRBV7-2 and TRBJ2-3, the complete variable domain is GAGVSQSPSNKVTEKGKDVELRCDPISGHTALYWYRQSLGQGLEFLIYFQGNSAPDKSGLPSDRFSAERTGGSVSTLTIQRTQQEDSAVYLCASSLGGRGGADTQYFGPGTRLTVL.

This CDR3 is CASSHETSGPYNEQFF. The CDR3 DNA is TGTGCCAGCAGCCATGAGACTAGCGGACCTTACAATGAGCAGTTCTTC. The chain is built from TRBV4-2 and TRBJ2-1; 9 bases align to TRBD2. The germline gives CDR1 LGHNA, CDR2 YNFKEQ. The ends lost 3 bases at V and 4 bases at J; junction bases unmatched: 7. This CDR3 is built from 16 residues.

This clone was counted once. The genes are TRBV6-1 and TRBJ2-7, with D possibly matching TRBD1 (6 bases). V shed 5 bases and J shed 4 bases, with 18 bases lying between them. The germline gives CDR1 MNHNS, CDR2 SASEGT. CDR3 size: 15 residues. In DNA, the CDR3 is TGTGCCAGCAGTCAGGGGCCCGGGACATCATACGAGCAGTACTTC. It encodes CASSQGPGTSYEQYF.

The chain employs TRBV27 and TRBJ1-6; D is ambiguous. The ends were cut back, 8 bases at V and 5 bases at J, with 7 bases in the middle. This CDR3 comprises 12 residues. Germline CDR1 and CDR2: MNHEY and SMNVEV (reference sequence). DNA of the CDR3: TGTGCCAGCTCCCTAAATAATTCACCCCTCCACTTT. This sequence encodes CASSLNNSPLHF.

V is TRBV5-6 and J is TRBJ1-5; 8 bases are shared with TRBD1. The germline gives CDR1 SGHDT, CDR2 YYEEEE. J was trimmed by 0 bases and V by 3 bases; bases with no gene match: 8. This CDR3 is 17 amino acids long. CDR3 coding DNA: TGTGCCAGCAGCTACAGGACAGGGCCCGTTAGCAATCAGCCCCAGCATTTT. Amino acids: CASSYRTGPVSNQPQHF.

This sequence joins TRBV5-1 and TRBJ2-1; D call uncertain. The CDR3 length is 14 residues. CDR1 is SGHRS and CDR2 is YFSETQ in the germline V gene. Trimming removed 4 bases at V and 7 bases at J, with 15 bases between. The CDR3: CASSISLGRNEQFF. The CDR3, as DNA: TGCGCCAGCAGCATAAGTCTAGGAAGGAATGAGCAGTTCTTC.

This clone has only one observation. V gene TRBV5-6 combines with J gene TRBJ1-2; D is uncertain. The CDR3 runs to 13 residues. Trimming cost V 3 bases and J 6 bases, with 12 bases left between them. The germline CDR1 and CDR2 sequences are SGHDT and YYEEEE. CDR3 nucleotides: TGTGCCAGCAGCTCCGCAGTGGGCCATGGCTACACCTTC. Encoded protein: CASSSAVGHGYTF.

This clone was seen just once. V gene TRBV28 combines with J gene TRBJ2-5; D possibly corresponds to TRBD2 (6 bases). The CDR3 extends over 14 amino acids. Germline V gives CDR1 MDHEN, CDR2 SYDVKM. Deletions cut 1 base from V and 5 bases from J, with 11 bases between. CDR3 sequence: CASSLFRGSETQYF. In nucleotides, the CDR3 is TGTGCCAGCAGTTTATTCCGGGGGTCGGAGACCCAGTACTTC.

The V gene is TRBV5-1, the J gene TRBJ1-4; D call uncertain. V lost 6 bases and J 8 bases, leaving 20 bases between the germline ends. Germline CDR1 reads SGHRS; CDR2 reads YFSETQ. The length of the CDR3 is 15 residues. CDR3 sequence reads: CASMRGRGYEEKLFF. CDR3 DNA: TGCGCCAGCATGCGAGGGCGCGGCTACGAGGAAAAACTGTTTTTT.

V and J are TRBV5-1 and TRBJ2-1; TRBD2 matches at 13 bases. Germline V CDR1 and CDR2: SGHRS, YFSETQ. V lost 3 bases, J lost 5 bases, and 2 bases stayed unmatched. The CDR3 covers 15 residues. The DNA for the CDR3 is TGCGCCAGCAGCTATGGACTAGCGGGGGACAATGAGCAGTTCTTC. This encodes CASSYGLAGDNEQFF.

The V and J genes are TRBV19 and TRBJ1-2, with D perhaps matching TRBD1 (5 bases). Trimming pared 3 bases from V and 2 bases from J, leaving 13 bases between. Germline V lookup: CDR1 LNHDA, CDR2 SQIVND (reference sequence). This CDR3 spans 15 amino acids. CDR3 loop: CASSIGTGANYGYTF. Here the CDR3 DNA reads TGTGCCAGTAGTATCGGTACAGGCGCCAACTATGGCTACACCTTC. Full variable domain (outside the CDR3, taken from reference TRBV19 and TRBJ1-2): DGGITQSPKYLFRKEGQNVTLSCEQNLNHDAMYWYRQDPGQGLRLIYYSQIVNDFQKGDIAEGYSVSREKKESFPLTVTSAQKNPTAFYLCASSIGTGANYGYTFGSGTRLTVV.

This clone was seen only a few times. The chain combines TRBV5-1 with TRBJ2-7; D might be TRBD1 (5 bases). V was shortened by 0 bases and J by 2 bases, with 9 bases between the two germline ends. Germline V gene lookup returns CDR1 SGHRS and CDR2 YFSETQ. CDR3 length equals 14 residues. The chain's CDR3 is CASSLGQPPYEQYF. Here the CDR3 DNA reads TGCGCCAGCAGCTTGGGACAGCCGCCCTACGAGCAGTACTTC.

This clone was seen only a few times. V usage is TRBV13 and J usage is TRBJ2-7; 8 bases agree with TRBD2. The CDR3 runs 17 residues. With 0 bases clipped from V and 4 bases from J, the junction kept 11 bases outside the gene matches. The germline V gene has CDR1 PRHDT and CDR2 FYEKMQ (reference sequence). The CDR3 sequence: CASSLGGGRGGKYEQYF. CDR3 sequence (DNA): TGTGCCAGCAGCTTAGGCGGGGGGCGCGGGGGGAAATACGAGCAGTACTTC.

The chain joins TRBV10-3 to TRBJ2-3; no clear D gene. Trimming took 6 bases from V and 6 from J, leaving 13 bases between them. CDR1 is ENHRY, CDR2 SYGVKD, per germline. CDR3 size: 13 residues. The CDR3, as DNA: TGTGCCATCAGCCTACCTTCTACGGATACGCAGTATTTT. Its translation is CAISLPSTDTQYF.

This clone is a singleton in its sample. The same CDR3 arises from other DNA sequences in this sample as well. The chain uses TRBV4-1 and TRBJ2-7, with D unresolved. CDR3 length equals 16 residues. Germline lookup yields CDR1 MGHRA and CDR2 YSYEKL. The V end lost 5 bases, the J end lost 0 bases, and 17 bases lay between the germline ends. CDR3 protein: CASSGSREASSYEQYF. In DNA, the CDR3 is TGCGCCAGCAGCGGCTCGCGAGAGGCGAGCTCCTACGAGCAGTACTTC.

The rearrangement joins TRBV7-6 to TRBJ2-1; TRBD2 might be the D (5 bases). The CDR3 contains 16 residues. The germline gives CDR1 SGHVS, CDR2 FNYEAQ. V was cut by 3 bases and J by 0 bases, with 12 bases left in between. CDR3 nucleotide sequence: TGTGCCAGCAGCTTTGAGCGGCCAAGCTCCTACAATGAGCAGTTCTTC. This gives the protein CASSFERPSSYNEQFF.

The V call is TRBV28, the J call TRBJ1-1; TRBD1 agrees at 7 bases. The J segment lost 4 bases and the V segment lost 6 bases, leaving 11 bases of the junction unmatched. CDR1 and CDR2 (germline): MDHEN, SYDVKM. The CDR3 extends over 15 amino acids. The CDR3 DNA reads TGTGCCAGCAGGTCACAAGGGACAGCGGGCACTGAAGCTTTCTTT. This sequence encodes CASRSQGTAGTEAFF.

This chain joins TRBV6-1 and TRBJ2-7; no clear D gene. Germline CDR1 is MNHNS and CDR2 is SASEGT. Trimming left V 8 bases short and J 0 bases short, with 11 bases between. This CDR3 contains 13 residues. The CDR3 sequence is CASSPSGSYEQYF. CDR3 sequence (DNA): TGTGCCAGCTCTCCCTCGGGCTCCTACGAGCAGTACTTC.

This clone came up once. V is TRBV5-5 and J is TRBJ1-1; TRBD1 aligns across 7 bases. Germline V gene lookup returns CDR1 SGHKS and CDR2 YYEKEE (reference sequence). This CDR3 has 17 residues. The V and J ends lost 4 bases and 0 bases, in that order; junction bases with no gene match: 12. CDR3 DNA: TGTGCCAGCAGCCCCCGGGGACAGAGTGCCTTGAACACTGAAGCTTTCTTT. It encodes CASSPRGQSALNTEAFF.